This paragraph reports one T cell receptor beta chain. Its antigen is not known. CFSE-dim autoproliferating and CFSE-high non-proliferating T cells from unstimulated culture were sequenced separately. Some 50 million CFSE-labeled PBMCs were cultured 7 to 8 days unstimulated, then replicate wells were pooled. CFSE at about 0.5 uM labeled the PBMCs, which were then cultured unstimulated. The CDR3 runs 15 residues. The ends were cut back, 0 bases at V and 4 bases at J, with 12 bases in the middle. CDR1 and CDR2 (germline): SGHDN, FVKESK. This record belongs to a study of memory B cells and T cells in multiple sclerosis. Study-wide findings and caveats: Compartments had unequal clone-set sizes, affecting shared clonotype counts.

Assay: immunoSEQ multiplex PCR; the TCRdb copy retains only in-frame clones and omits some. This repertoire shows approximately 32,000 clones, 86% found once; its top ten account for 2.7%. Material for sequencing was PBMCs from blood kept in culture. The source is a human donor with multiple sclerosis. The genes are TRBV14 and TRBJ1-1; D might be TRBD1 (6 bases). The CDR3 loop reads CASSQEYRGGTEAFF. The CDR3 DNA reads TGTGCCAGCAGCCAAGAGTACAGAGGGGGCACTGAAGCTTTCTTT.